Below, 12 T cell receptor beta chains from the same sample are listed, as sequenced in a study of T-cell reconstitution after alpha-beta-depleted transplantation in children. It was with unique molecular identifiers that the TCRbeta library was prepared. TCRdb reprocessed the PCR reads via MiXCR and lists one record per CDR3 protein. The sample has 200,000 to 250,000 distinct CDR3 sequences, 9.5% to 15% seen once. The source was PBMCs from the stem cell graft donor, collected from the stem cell graft. Receptors were obtained from a human donor who donated a stem cell graft to a child with acute lymphoblastic leukemia.

This chain links TRBV19 with TRBJ1-1, with no clear D. The CDR3 loop spans 13 amino acids. V gave up 9 bases and J gave up 7 bases, with 18 bases separating them. CDR1 and CDR2 from the germline V gene are LNHDA and SQIVND (reference sequence). CDR3 residues: CASSQNFPNEAFF. The CDR3 DNA follows: TGTGCCAGCAGCCAAAACTTTCCAAATGAAGCTTTCTTT. Full variable domain (remainder filled in from reference TRBV19 and TRBJ1-1): DGGITQSPKYLFRKEGQNVTLSCEQNLNHDAMYWYRQDPGQGLRLIYYSQIVNDFQKGDIAEGYSVSREKKESFPLTVTSAQKNPTAFYLCASSQNFPNEAFFGQGTRLTVV.

Many counts were recorded for this clonotype. CDR3 in DNA: TGTGCCAGCAGCTTGGTATCGGGAGGGCCGGATGAGCAGTTCTTC. Its translation is CASSLVSGGPDEQFF. This sequence joins TRBV5-5 and TRBJ2-1; TRBD2 aligns across 8 bases. The germline gives CDR1 SGHKS, CDR2 YYEKEE (reference sequence). V lost 0 bases, J lost 8 bases, and 7 bases stayed unmatched. This CDR3 contains 15 residues.

The CDR3 loop reads CATSRDPGREGETQYF. The DNA for the CDR3 is TGTGCCACCAGCAGAGATCCCGGCAGGGAGGGAGAGACCCAGTACTTC. V gene TRBV15 combines with J gene TRBJ2-5, with 7 bases aligning to TRBD2. The CDR3 covers 16 residues. CDR1 is LNHNV, CDR2 YYDKDF, per germline (reference sequence). After removal of 0 bases from V and 4 bases from J, the junction contained 8 bases not matched to a gene.

This clonotype was seen a single time. A much larger clone is a single base away; this may be a read error. This sequence joins TRBV5-1 and TRBJ1-1; 7 positions agree with TRBD1. The germline V gene has CDR1 SGHRS and CDR2 YFSETQ. The CDR3 has 16 amino acids. The chain's CDR3 is CASSLSRPGGVTEAYF. In nucleotides, the CDR3 is TGCGCCAGCAGCCTCTCTCGTCCAGGGGGTGTCACTGAAGCTTACTTT.

This clonotype has more than one count but fewer than ten. The chain carries TRBV11-2 and TRBJ1-6; D is undetermined. This CDR3 is built from 12 residues. The germline V and J ends were trimmed by 11 bases and 12 bases, with 17 bases remaining between them. Germline V lookup: CDR1 SGHAT, CDR2 FQNNGV. CDR3: CASGLSGGPLHF. For the CDR3, the DNA is TGTGCCTCCGGGTTATCTGGCGGACCCCTCCACTTT.

Turning to this clonotype: Given a much more abundant clone one base away, this may be a read error. V and J are TRBV10-2 and TRBJ2-3, with D maybe TRBD2 (5 bases). Germline CDR1 and CDR2: WSHSY and SAAADI. The CDR3 covers 13 residues. The V and J ends lost 10 bases and 1 base respectively, with 12 bases between them. The CDR3 DNA reads as TGCGCCACCCTCGTGAGGGGCACAGATACGCAGTATTTT. It translates to CATLVRGTDTQYF.

This clonotype was seen many times. The rearrangement links TRBV5-1 to TRBJ2-5; a possible D gene is TRBD2 (5 bases). In germline, CDR1 is SGHRS, CDR2 YFSETQ. V was pared by 1 base and J by 5 bases, with 15 bases between. The CDR3 loop spans 15 amino acids. This CDR3 reads CASSLSPGDQETQYF. Written as DNA, the CDR3 is TGCGCCAGCAGCTTGAGTCCCGGGGATCAGGAGACCCAGTACTTC.

The table lists this clonotype with many counts. The CDR3 protein is CASSTLRTTRTDTQYF. The CDR3 DNA follows: TGTGCCAGCAGCACCCTACGGACTACGCGCACAGATACGCAGTATTTT. The chain has TRBV7-2 and TRBJ2-3, with a tentative D call TRBD2 (6 bases). Germline values: CDR1 SGHTA, CDR2 FQGNSA. Between the trimmed V and J ends, which lost 5 bases and 1 base, there was a span of 16 bases. The CDR3 runs 16 residues. The full variable domain, rest sourced from reference TRBV7-2 and TRBJ2-3, is GAGVSQSPSNKVTEKGKDVELRCDPISGHTALYWYRQSLGQGLEFLIYFQGNSAPDKSGLPSDRFSAERTGGSVSTLTIQRTQQEDSAVYLCASSTLRTTRTDTQYFGPGTRLTVL.

Remarks on this clonotype: At one boundary the junction diverges from the germline segment, which might be a read error. The chain recombines TRBV20-1 with TRBJ2-1, with D maybe TRBD1 (5 bases). The CDR3 consists of 15 residues. Germline assignment: CDR1 DFQATT and CDR2 SNEGSKA (reference sequence). The CDR3 nucleotides are TGCTGTGCTGGAGACAGAAGATTCTCCTACAATGAGCAGTTCTTC. It is translated as CCAGDRRFSYNEQFF.

There are many counts of this clonotype. J is TRBJ1-5 and V is TRBV7-2; D unclear. The CDR3 loop spans 14 amino acids. Trimming left V 0 bases short and J 4 bases short, with 7 bases between. CDR1 is SGHTA, CDR2 FQGNSA, per germline. Written as DNA, the CDR3 is TGTGCCAGCAGCTTAGCGGGCGCGAATCAGCCCCAGCATTTT. It specifies CASSLAGANQPQHF.

This chain links TRBV4-2 with TRBJ1-5; D ambiguous. Germline lookup yields CDR1 LGHNA and CDR2 YNFKEQ. There are 13 residues in the CDR3. V was trimmed by 4 bases and J by 4 bases, leaving 8 bases between them. CDR3 sequence (DNA): TGTGCCAGCAGCCCCGGACCGAATCAGCCCCAGCATTTT. Translating it yields CASSPGPNQPQHF.

This clonotype has ten or more counts. This chain's CDR3 is CASSRQGGAWNTGELFF. The CDR3 DNA follows: TGTGCCAGCAGTAGGCAGGGGGGCGCGTGGAACACCGGGGAGCTGTTTTTT. The chain employs TRBV9 and TRBJ2-2; possibly TRBD1 for D (7 bases). V gave up 5 bases and J gave up 1 base, with 18 bases separating them. CDR1 is SGDLS, CDR2 YYNGEE, per germline. The CDR3 is 17 amino acids.